Each of the 26 T cell receptor beta chains below was sequenced from the same sample in a study of T cell changes during pregnancy in multiple sclerosis. Assay used: immunoSEQ multiplex PCR; TCRdb lists only in-frame clones, some missing. The sample yields fewer than 60,000 clones, over 90% seen once. Sequencing used CD8+ T cells from peripheral blood mononuclear cells, obtained in the first trimester of pregnancy. These receptors all come from a female donor with multiple sclerosis, enrolled in a pregnancy study.

The chain combines TRBV7-9 with TRBJ2-7; tentatively, D is TRBD2 (6 bases). V lost 5 bases to trimming and J lost 5 bases, with 16 bases between them. This CDR3 has 14 residues. Germline CDR1 and CDR2: SEHNR and FQNEAQ (reference sequence). In DNA form, the CDR3 reads TGTGCCAGCAGCCAGCCGGGACTCCCCAACGAGCAGTACTTC. Translation gives CASSQPGLPNEQYF. The full variable domain, completed using reference TRBV7-9 and TRBJ2-7, is DTGVSQNPRHKITKRGQNVTFRCDPISEHNRLYWYRQTLGQGPEFLTYFQNEAQLEKSRLLSDRFSAERPKGSFSTLEIQRTEQGDSAMYLCASSQPGLPNEQYFGPGTRLTVT.

V usage is TRBV6-1 and J usage is TRBJ2-7, with unresolved D. V was trimmed by 1 base and J by 0 bases, leaving 10 bases between them. From germline, CDR1 is MNHNS and CDR2 SASEGT. The CDR3 runs 15 residues. CDR3 region: CASSEGKPYSYEQYF. CDR3 DNA: TGTGCCAGCAGTGAAGGAAAACCCTACTCCTACGAGCAGTACTTC.

The V gene is TRBV27, the J gene TRBJ2-7, with 10 bases identical to TRBD2. CDR3 length: 15 residues. Germline V lookup: CDR1 MNHEY, CDR2 SMNVEV (reference sequence). V lost 5 bases, J lost 3 bases, and 7 bases stayed unmatched. CDR3 in amino acids: CASSLTAGGLYEQYF. CDR3 in DNA: TGTGCCAGCAGTCTTACAGCGGGGGGGCTCTACGAGCAGTACTTC.

By share, this clone counts as medium-sized. The rearrangement joins TRBV7-2 to TRBJ2-5; 13 bases line up with TRBD2. There are 15 residues in the CDR3. The V segment lost 5 bases and the J segment 4 bases; nucleotides outside the gene matches: 4. Germline-derived CDR1 and CDR2 are SGHTA and FQGNSA. Written as DNA, the CDR3 is TGTGCCAGCAGCCCGTGGACTAGCGGGAGAGAGACCCAGTACTTC. This gives the protein CASSPWTSGRETQYF.

V gene TRBV7-6 combines with J gene TRBJ1-4, with TRBD1 identical over 10 bases. Germline CDR1 and CDR2: SGHVS and FNYEAQ. V lost 4 bases, J lost 7 bases, and 18 bases stayed unmatched. The CDR3 covers 19 residues. CDR3 in amino acids: CASSSEPGQGIIRGEKLFF. In nucleotides, the CDR3 is TGTGCCAGCAGCTCAGAGCCGGGACAGGGGATAATAAGGGGTGAAAAACTGTTTTTT.

The rearrangement joins TRBV19 to TRBJ2-1, with TRBD2 identical over 10 bases. V lost 3 bases, J lost 6 bases, and 5 bases stayed unmatched. The CDR3 is 15 residues long. Looked up from germline, CDR1 is LNHDA and CDR2 is SQIVND (reference sequence). The CDR3 bases are TGTGCCAGTAGTATGGCTAGCGGGAGATTCAATGAGCAGTTCTTC. Translated: CASSMASGRFNEQFF.

This sequence joins TRBV10-3 and TRBJ2-2; 13 bases map to TRBD2. The CDR3 is made up of 16 amino acids. Losses at the gene ends were 3 bases for V and 5 bases for J; bases not matched to a gene: 3. Germline V lookup: CDR1 ENHRY, CDR2 SYGVKD. The DNA for the CDR3 is TGTGCCATCAGTGACTTGGGACTAGCGGGAACCGGGGAGCTGTTTTTT. Encoded protein: CAISDLGLAGTGELFF.

The chain couples TRBV5-1 to TRBJ1-5; D perhaps matches TRBD1 (6 bases). Germline lookup yields CDR1 SGHRS and CDR2 YFSETQ. The CDR3 has 13 residues. Trimming left V 2 bases short and J 5 bases short, with 8 bases between. The CDR3 DNA is TGCGCCAGCAGCTTCGAGGGGGATCAGCCCCAGCATTTT. Protein: CASSFEGDQPQHF.

The chain uses TRBV6-1 and TRBJ2-5; D may be TRBD1 (5 bases). The germline V gene encodes CDR1 MNHNS and CDR2 SASEGT. Between the trimmed V and J ends, which lost 8 bases and 5 bases, there was a span of 18 bases. This CDR3 contains 14 residues. The chain's CDR3 is CASQGEAVSETQYF. The CDR3 nucleotides are TGTGCCAGCCAGGGCGAGGCGGTGTCGGAGACCCAGTACTTC.

This rearrangement joins TRBV5-1 to TRBJ2-7; D perhaps matches TRBD1 (6 bases). The germline gives CDR1 SGHRS, CDR2 YFSETQ. This CDR3 is built from 15 residues. The V gene lost 0 bases and the J gene lost 6 bases, with 16 bases spanning the gap. This CDR3 is CASSLAYQGNPEQYF. Written as DNA, the CDR3 is TGCGCCAGCAGCTTGGCCTATCAGGGGAACCCCGAGCAGTACTTC.

The V and J genes are TRBV9 and TRBJ1-5; D not resolved. V shed 3 bases and J shed 5 bases, with 12 bases lying between them. This CDR3 comprises 14 residues. CDR1 is SGDLS, CDR2 YYNGEE, per germline. Here the CDR3 reads CASSGEEDDQPQHF. The CDR3 DNA reads as TGTGCCAGCAGCGGGGAGGAGGACGATCAGCCCCAGCATTTT.

V gene TRBV6-1 combines with J gene TRBJ2-7; D uncertain. Germline lookup yields CDR1 MNHNS and CDR2 SASEGT. Between the trimmed V and J ends, which lost 1 base and 2 bases, there was a span of 12 bases. This CDR3 region has 15 residues. CDR3 nucleotide sequence: TGTGCCAGCAGTGAAGATGTAGTTTTCCCCTACGAGCAGTACTTC. It codes for CASSEDVVFPYEQYF.

The chain carries TRBV19 and TRBJ2-2; 8 bases are a match to TRBD1. The CDR3 has 15 residues. Losses at the gene ends were 7 bases for V and 4 bases for J; bases not matched to a gene: 8. Germline V gene sequence: CDR1 LNHDA, CDR2 SQIVND (reference sequence). CDR3 region: CASTSGTGPTGELFF. The CDR3 coding sequence is TGTGCCAGTACCTCCGGGACAGGACCCACCGGGGAGCTGTTTTTT.

The V call is TRBV27, the J call TRBJ1-5; TRBD1 agrees at 9 bases. The length of the CDR3 is 14 residues. The V and J ends lost 8 bases and 5 bases, in that order; junction bases with no gene match: 7. In germline, CDR1 is MNHEY, CDR2 SMNVEV (reference sequence). Written as DNA, the CDR3 is TGTGCCAGCGCTAACAGGGGGCCATATCAGCCCCAGCATTTT. It encodes CASANRGPYQPQHF.

This chain links TRBV6-1 with TRBJ2-5; TRBD1 matches at 8 bases. Unmatched junction bases numbered 11, after V lost 4 bases and J lost 1 base. Per the germline V gene, CDR1 is MNHNS and CDR2 is SASEGT. This CDR3 contains 17 residues. CDR3: CASSASTGALFQETQYF. Here the CDR3 DNA reads TGTGCCAGCAGTGCCTCGACAGGGGCCCTCTTCCAAGAGACCCAGTACTTC.

V usage is TRBV14 and J usage is TRBJ2-3; D ambiguous. V shed 0 bases and J shed 0 bases, with 19 bases lying between them. This CDR3 has 19 amino acids. From germline, CDR1 is SGHDN and CDR2 FVKESK. CDR3 DNA sequence: TGTGCCAGCAGCCAAGATCGCATCTCGGGTGGCGCTAGCACAGATACGCAGTATTTT. It codes for CASSQDRISGGASTDTQYF.

The rearrangement uses TRBV7-9 and TRBJ2-2; no firm D call. Between the trimmed V and J ends, which lost 5 bases and 6 bases, there was a span of 10 bases. This CDR3 has 13 residues. Looked up from germline, CDR1 is SEHNR and CDR2 is FQNEAQ (reference sequence). As DNA, the CDR3 is TGTGCCAGCAGCCGTCTCGTAGCCGGGGAGCTGTTTTTT. It is translated as CASSRLVAGELFF.

This chain connects TRBV21-1 to TRBJ2-7; the listed D gene, TRBD2, was not tested against the DNA. TRBV21-1 is assigned pseudogene status. This CDR3 region has 15 residues. The CDR3, as DNA: TGTGCCAGCAGCAGACAGCGGGAGGACTCCTACGAGCAGTACTTC. Protein: CASSRQREDSYEQYF.

The chain employs TRBV6-1 and TRBJ2-7; no definite D call. V gave up 5 bases and J gave up 5 bases, with 7 bases separating them. The germline gives CDR1 MNHNS, CDR2 SASEGT. CDR3 size: 11 residues. The CDR3 region has the DNA TGTGCCAGCAGTTTTTCTCACGAGCAGTACTTC. It specifies CASSFSHEQYF.

This chain joins TRBV4-1 and TRBJ2-1; 8 bases map to TRBD1. CDR3 length: 17 amino acids. V lost 4 bases to trimming and J lost 3 bases; unmatched junction nucleotides: 11. Per germline, CDR1 MGHRA and CDR2 YSYEKL. The CDR3 loop reads CASSLSFYRGNYNEQFF. In DNA, the CDR3 is TGCGCCAGCAGCCTCTCATTTTACAGGGGGAACTACAATGAGCAGTTCTTC.

V usage is TRBV7-9 and J usage is TRBJ2-4, with D possibly matching TRBD2 (5 bases). With 3 bases removed from V and 0 bases from J, the gap between germline ends came to 21 bases. The germline CDR1 and CDR2 sequences are SEHNR and FQNEAQ (reference sequence). CDR3 length: 19 residues. The CDR3 DNA reads TGTGCCAGCAGCTTTCCGATTCACGATGCAGCGGCAGCCAAAAACATTCAGTACTTC. It specifies CASSFPIHDAAAAKNIQYF.

The rearrangement joins TRBV7-9 to TRBJ2-2, with 12 bases lining up with TRBD1. Germline CDR1 reads SEHNR; CDR2 reads FQNEAQ (reference sequence). The CDR3 consists of 15 residues. Trimming at V came to 3 bases and at J to 7 bases, leaving 3 bases not matched to a gene. In nucleotides, the CDR3 is TGTGCCAGCAGCTTTGGGACAGGGGGCATCGGGGAGCTGTTTTTT. This translates into CASSFGTGGIGELFF. Full variable domain (missing parts from reference TRBV7-9 and TRBJ2-2): DTGVSQNPRHKITKRGQNVTFRCDPISEHNRLYWYRQTLGQGPEFLTYFQNEAQLEKSRLLSDRFSAERPKGSFSTLEIQRTEQGDSAMYLCASSFGTGGIGELFFGEGSRLTVL.

This clone appeared a few times. The chain recombines TRBV10-3 with TRBJ2-2; 8 bases agree with TRBD1. CDR3 size: 16 residues. With V trimmed by 3 bases and J by 3 bases, 6 bases remained unmatched. Germline V gene lookup returns CDR1 ENHRY and CDR2 SYGVKD. CDR3 sequence: CAISDPTGEDTGELFF. Written as DNA, the CDR3 is TGTGCCATCAGTGACCCGACAGGGGAGGACACCGGGGAGCTGTTTTTT.

The CDR3 here is CASSYGTGTYGYTF. CDR3 in DNA: TGCGCCAGCAGCTACGGGACAGGGACCTATGGCTACACCTTC. J is TRBJ1-2 and V is TRBV5-1, with 9 positions matching TRBD1. Germline V lookup: CDR1 SGHRS, CDR2 YFSETQ. After removal of 3 bases from V and 4 bases from J, the junction contained 4 bases not matched to a gene. The CDR3 has 14 amino acids.

The chain's CDR3 is CASSVAAGGWDTGELFF. The DNA of the CDR3 is TGTGCCAGCAGCGTAGCGGCGGGAGGGTGGGACACCGGGGAGCTGTTTTTT. The rearrangement uses TRBV9 and TRBJ2-2; 9 nucleotides agree with TRBD2. The junction had 6 bases not matched to a gene; V was cut back by 0 bases and J by 3 bases. CDR1 SGDLS and CDR2 YYNGEE come from the germline V gene. The CDR3 is 17 residues long.

V usage is TRBV13 and J usage is TRBJ2-2, with D perhaps TRBD2 (6 bases). Germline V CDR1 and CDR2: PRHDT, FYEKMQ (reference sequence). The CDR3 has 16 amino acids. The V end was cut by 1 base, the J end by 1 base, with 10 bases between. CDR3 region: CASSLVLRENTGELFF. The CDR3 DNA is TGTGCCAGCAGCTTAGTCTTGCGGGAGAACACCGGGGAGCTGTTTTTT.